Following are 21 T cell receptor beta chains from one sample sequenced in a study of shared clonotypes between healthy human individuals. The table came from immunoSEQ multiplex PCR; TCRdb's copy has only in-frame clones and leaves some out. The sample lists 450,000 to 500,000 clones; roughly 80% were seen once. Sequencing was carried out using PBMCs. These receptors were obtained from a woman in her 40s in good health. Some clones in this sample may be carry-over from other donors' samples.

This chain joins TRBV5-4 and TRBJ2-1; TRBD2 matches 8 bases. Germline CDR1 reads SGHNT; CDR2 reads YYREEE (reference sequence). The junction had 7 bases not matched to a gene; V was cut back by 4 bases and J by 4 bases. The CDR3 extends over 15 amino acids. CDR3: CASSLSGTLYNEQFF. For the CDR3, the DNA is TGTGCCAGCAGCCTTAGCGGGACGCTGTACAATGAGCAGTTCTTC. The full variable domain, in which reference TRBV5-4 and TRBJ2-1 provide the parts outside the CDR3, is ETGVTQSPTHLIKTRGQQVTLRCSSQSGHNTVSWYQQALGQGPQFIFQYYREEENGRGNFPPRFSGLQFPNYSSELNVNALELDDSALYLCASSLSGTLYNEQFFGPGTRLTVL.

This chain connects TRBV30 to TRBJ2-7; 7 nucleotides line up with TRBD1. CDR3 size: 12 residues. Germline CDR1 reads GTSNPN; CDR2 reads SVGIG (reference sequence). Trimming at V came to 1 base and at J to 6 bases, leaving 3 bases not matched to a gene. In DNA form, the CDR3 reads TGTGCCTGGAGTGGCACAGGGGCCGAGCAGTACTTC. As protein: CAWSGTGAEQYF. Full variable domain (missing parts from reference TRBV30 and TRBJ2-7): SQTIHQWPATLVQPVGSPLSLECTVEGTSNPNLYWYRQAAGRGLQLLFYSVGIGQISSEVPQNLSASRPQDRQFILSSKKLLLSDSGFYLCAWSGTGAEQYFGPGTRLTVT.

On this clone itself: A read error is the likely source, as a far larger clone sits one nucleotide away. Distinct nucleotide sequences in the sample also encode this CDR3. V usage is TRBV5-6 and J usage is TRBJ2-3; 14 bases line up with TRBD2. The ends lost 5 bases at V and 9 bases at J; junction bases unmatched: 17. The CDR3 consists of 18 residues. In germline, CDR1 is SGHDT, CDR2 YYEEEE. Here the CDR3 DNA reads TGTGCCAGCAGTTCAGGACTAGCGGGAGGACTTCCGGGGGACACGCAGTATTTT. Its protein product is CASSSGLAGGLPGDTQYF. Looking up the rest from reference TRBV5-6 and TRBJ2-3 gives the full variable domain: DAGVTQSPTHLIKTRGQQVTLRCSPKSGHDTVSWYQQALGQGPQFIFQYYEEEERQRGNFPDRFSGHQFPNYSSELNVNALLLGDSALYLCASSSGLAGGLPGDTQYFGPGTRLTVL.

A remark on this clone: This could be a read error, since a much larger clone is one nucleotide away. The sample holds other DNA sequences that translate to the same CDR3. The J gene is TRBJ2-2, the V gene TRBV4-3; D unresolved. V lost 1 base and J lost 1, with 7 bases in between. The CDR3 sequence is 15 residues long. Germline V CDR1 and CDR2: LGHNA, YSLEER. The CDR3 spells CASSQVYGNTGELFF. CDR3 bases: TGCGCCAGCAGCCAAGTCTACGGGAACACCGGGGAGCTGTTTTTT.

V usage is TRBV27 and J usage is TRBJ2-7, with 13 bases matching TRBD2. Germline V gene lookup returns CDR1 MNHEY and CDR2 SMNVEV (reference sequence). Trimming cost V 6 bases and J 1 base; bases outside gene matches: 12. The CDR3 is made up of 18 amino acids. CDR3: CASRRTSGSITWSYEQYF. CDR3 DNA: TGTGCCAGCAGAAGGACTAGCGGGAGCATAACTTGGTCCTACGAGCAGTACTTC.

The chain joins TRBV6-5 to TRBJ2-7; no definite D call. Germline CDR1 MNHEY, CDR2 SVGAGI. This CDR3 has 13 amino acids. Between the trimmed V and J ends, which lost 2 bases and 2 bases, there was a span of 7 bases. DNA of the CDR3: TGTGCCAGCAGTTACGTACGGGCCTACGAGCAGTACTTC. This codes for CASSYVRAYEQYF.

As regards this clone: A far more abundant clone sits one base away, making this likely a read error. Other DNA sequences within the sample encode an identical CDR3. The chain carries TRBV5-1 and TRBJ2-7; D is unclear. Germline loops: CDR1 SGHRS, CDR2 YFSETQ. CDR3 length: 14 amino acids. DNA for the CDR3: TGCGCTAGCAGCTCACTGACAAGCTCCTACGAGCAGTACTTC. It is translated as CASSSLTSSYEQYF.

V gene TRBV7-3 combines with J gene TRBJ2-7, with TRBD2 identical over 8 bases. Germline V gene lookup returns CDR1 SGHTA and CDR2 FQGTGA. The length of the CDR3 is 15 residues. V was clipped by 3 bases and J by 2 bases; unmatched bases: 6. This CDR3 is CASSFSGRGPYEQYF. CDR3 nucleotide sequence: TGTGCCAGCAGCTTCTCCGGGAGGGGCCCCTACGAGCAGTACTTC.

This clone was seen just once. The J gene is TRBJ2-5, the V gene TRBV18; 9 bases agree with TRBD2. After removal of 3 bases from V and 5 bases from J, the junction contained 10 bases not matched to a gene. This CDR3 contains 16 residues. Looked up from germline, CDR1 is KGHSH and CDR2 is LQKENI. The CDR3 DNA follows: TGTGCCAGCTCACCCCGGGGGAGCGGGAGGATGGAGACCCAGTACTTC. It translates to CASSPRGSGRMETQYF. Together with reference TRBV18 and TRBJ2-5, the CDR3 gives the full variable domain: NAGVMQNPRHLVRRRGQEARLRCSPMKGHSHVYWYRQLPEEGLKFMVYLQKENIIDESGMPKERFSAEFPKEGPSILRIQQVVRGDSAAYFCASSPRGSGRMETQYFGPGTRLLVL.

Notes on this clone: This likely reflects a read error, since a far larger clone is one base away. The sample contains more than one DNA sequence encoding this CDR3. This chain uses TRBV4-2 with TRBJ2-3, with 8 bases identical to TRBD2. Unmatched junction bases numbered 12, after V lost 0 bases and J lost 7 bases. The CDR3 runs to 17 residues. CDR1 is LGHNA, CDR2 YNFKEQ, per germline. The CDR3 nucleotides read TGTGCCAGCAGCCAAGAAGTGGTCAGCGGGAGTTGGTATACGCAGTATTTT. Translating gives CASSQEVVSGSWYTQYF.

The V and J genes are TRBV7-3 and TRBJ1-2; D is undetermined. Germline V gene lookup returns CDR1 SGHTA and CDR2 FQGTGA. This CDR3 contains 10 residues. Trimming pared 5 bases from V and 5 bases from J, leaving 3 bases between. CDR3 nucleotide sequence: TGTGCCAGCAGCATTTATGGCTACACCTTC. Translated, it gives CASSIYGYTF. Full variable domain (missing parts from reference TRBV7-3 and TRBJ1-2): GAGVSQTPSNKVTEKGKYVELRCDPISGHTALYWYRQSLGQGPEFLIYFQGTGAADDSGLPNDRFFAVRPEGSVSTLKIQRTERGDSAVYLCASSIYGYTFGSGTRLTVV.

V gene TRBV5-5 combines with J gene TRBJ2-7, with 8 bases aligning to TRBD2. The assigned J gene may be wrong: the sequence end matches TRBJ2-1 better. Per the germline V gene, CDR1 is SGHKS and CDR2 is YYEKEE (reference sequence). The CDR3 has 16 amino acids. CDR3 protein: CASSPTSARTYNEQFF. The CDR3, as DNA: TGTGCCAGCAGCCCGACTAGCGCGAGAACGTACAATGAGCAGTTCTTC.

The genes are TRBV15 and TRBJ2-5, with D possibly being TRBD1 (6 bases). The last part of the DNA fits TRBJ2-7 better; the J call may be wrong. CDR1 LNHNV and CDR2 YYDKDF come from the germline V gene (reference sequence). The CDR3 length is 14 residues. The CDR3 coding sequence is TGTGCCACCAGCGGAGGCAGGGGAGCTTACGAGCAGTACTTC. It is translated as CATSGGRGAYEQYF.

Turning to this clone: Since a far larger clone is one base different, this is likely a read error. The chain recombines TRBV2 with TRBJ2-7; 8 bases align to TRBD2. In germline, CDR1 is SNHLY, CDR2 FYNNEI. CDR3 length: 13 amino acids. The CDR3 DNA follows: TGTGCCAGCAGTGCGGGAGGGGCCTACGAGCAGCACTTC. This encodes CASSAGGAYEQHF.

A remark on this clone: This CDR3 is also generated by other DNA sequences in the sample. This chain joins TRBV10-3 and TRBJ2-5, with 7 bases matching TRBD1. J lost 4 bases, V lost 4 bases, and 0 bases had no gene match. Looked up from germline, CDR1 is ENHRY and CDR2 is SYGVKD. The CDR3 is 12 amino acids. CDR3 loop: CAISAGGETQYF. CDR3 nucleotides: TGTGCCATCAGTGCAGGGGGAGAGACCCAGTACTTC.

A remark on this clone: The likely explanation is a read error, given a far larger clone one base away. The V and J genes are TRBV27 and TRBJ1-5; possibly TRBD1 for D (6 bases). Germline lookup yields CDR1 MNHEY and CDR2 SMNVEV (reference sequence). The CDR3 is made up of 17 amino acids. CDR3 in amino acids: CASSRSQGLRGNKPQHF. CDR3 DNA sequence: TGTGCCAGCAGTCGCTCACAGGGACTCAGGGGCAATAAGCCCCAGCATTTT.

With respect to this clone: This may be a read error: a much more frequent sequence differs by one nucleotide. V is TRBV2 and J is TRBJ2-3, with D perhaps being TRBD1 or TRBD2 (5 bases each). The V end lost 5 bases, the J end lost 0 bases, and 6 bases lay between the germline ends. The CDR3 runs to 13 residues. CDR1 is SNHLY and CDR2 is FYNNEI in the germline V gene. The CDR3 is CASSRDSTDTQYF. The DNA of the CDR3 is TGTGCCAGCAGTCGGGACAGCACAGATACGCAGTATTTT.

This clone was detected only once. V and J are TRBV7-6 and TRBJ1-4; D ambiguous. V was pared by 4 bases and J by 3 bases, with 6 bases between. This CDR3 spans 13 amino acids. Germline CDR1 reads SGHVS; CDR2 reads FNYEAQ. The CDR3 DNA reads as TGTGCCAGCAGCTCCGGGGCTAATGAAAAACTGTTTTTT. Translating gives CASSSGANEKLFF.

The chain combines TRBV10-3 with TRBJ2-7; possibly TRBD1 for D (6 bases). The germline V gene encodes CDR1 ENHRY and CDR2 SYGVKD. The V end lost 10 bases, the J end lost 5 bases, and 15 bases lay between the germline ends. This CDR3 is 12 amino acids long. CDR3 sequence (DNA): TGTGCCACCCGGACAGAGCTAGACGAGCAGTACTTC. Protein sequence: CATRTELDEQYF.

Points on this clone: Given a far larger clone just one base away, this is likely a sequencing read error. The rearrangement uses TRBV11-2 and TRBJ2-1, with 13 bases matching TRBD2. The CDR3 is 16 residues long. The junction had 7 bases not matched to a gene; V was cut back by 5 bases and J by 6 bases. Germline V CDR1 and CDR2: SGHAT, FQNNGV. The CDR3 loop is CASSPRLAGGGNEQFF. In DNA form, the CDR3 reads TGTGCCAGCAGCCCAAGACTAGCGGGAGGAGGCAATGAGCAGTTCTTC.

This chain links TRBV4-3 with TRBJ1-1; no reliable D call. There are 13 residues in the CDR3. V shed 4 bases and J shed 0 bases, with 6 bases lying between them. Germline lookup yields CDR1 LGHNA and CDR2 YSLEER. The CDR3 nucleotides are TGCGCCAGCAGCCCACAGATGAACACTGAAGCTTTCTTT. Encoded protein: CASSPQMNTEAFF.